These 17 T cell receptor beta chains originate from one sample sequenced in a study of OX40 agonist ivuxolimab in advanced cancers. Library construction relied on the immunoSEQ multiplex PCR assay. This is the immuneACCESS table as TCRdb keeps it, with only in-frame sequences that have V and J called. A part of the clones is gone; compared with another copy, unresolved V genes explain less than half, and the rest is unexplained. Present in this sample are approximately 70,000 clones, about nine tenths of which were seen just once. Jointly, the top ten make up approximately 0.58% of the sample. The sequencing used CD4+ or CD8+ T cells sorted from blood, collected in a trial of the OX40 agonist ivuxolimab. These receptors were taken from an adult with an advanced solid tumor such as melanoma, head and neck, liver or kidney cancer.

The chain joins TRBV7-9 to TRBJ2-6; the D gene is possibly TRBD2 (5 bases). V lost 6 bases and J lost 0, with 6 bases in between. Germline CDR1 SEHNR, CDR2 FQNEAQ (reference sequence). The CDR3 loop spans 14 amino acids. CDR3 DNA sequence: TGTGCCAGCAGTCGGGACTCTGGGGCCAACGTCCTGACTTTC. It yields the protein CASSRDSGANVLTF. The whole variable domain, filled in from reference TRBV7-9 and TRBJ2-6, reads DTGVSQNPRHKITKRGQNVTFRCDPISEHNRLYWYRQTLGQGPEFLTYFQNEAQLEKSRLLSDRFSAERPKGSFSTLEIQRTEQGDSAMYLCASSRDSGANVLTFGAGSRLTVL.

Turning to this clone: This same CDR3 is encoded by further DNA sequences in the sample. The chain recombines TRBV5-1 with TRBJ2-5, with D unclear. The germline V gene has CDR1 SGHRS and CDR2 YFSETQ. This CDR3 has 12 amino acids. Trimming stripped 0 bases from V and 2 bases from J, with 2 bases between. The CDR3 sequence: CASSLGQETQYF. CDR3 bases: TGCGCCAGCAGCTTGGGGCAAGAGACCCAGTACTTC.

This chain links TRBV7-9 with TRBJ2-6; unclear D gene. Germline lookup yields CDR1 SEHNR and CDR2 FQNEAQ (reference sequence). There are 17 residues in the CDR3. V shed 1 base and J shed 0 bases, with 10 bases lying between them. CDR3 region: CASSLVVGYSGANVLTF. In nucleotides, the CDR3 is TGTGCCAGCAGCTTAGTCGTAGGGTACTCTGGGGCCAACGTCCTGACTTTC.

The V call is TRBV28, the J call TRBJ2-3, with 10 bases lining up with TRBD2. CDR1 and CDR2 from the germline V gene are MDHEN and SYDVKM. This CDR3 has 18 amino acids. The junction had 13 bases not matched to a gene; V was cut back by 5 bases and J by 2 bases. CDR3 nucleotide sequence: TGTGCCAGCAGTCACACGAAAATAGCGGGAGGAGACACAGATACGCAGTATTTT. As protein: CASSHTKIAGGDTDTQYF.

This clone was seen only once. This rearrangement joins TRBV28 to TRBJ2-2, with D unclear. This CDR3 spans 15 amino acids. The V end was cut by 7 bases, the J end by 1 base, with 13 bases between. Germline assignment: CDR1 MDHEN and CDR2 SYDVKM. The CDR3: CASTPPVGNTGELFF. Written as DNA, the CDR3 is TGTGCCAGCACCCCCCCGGTAGGGAACACCGGGGAGCTGTTTTTT.

V is TRBV19 and J is TRBJ1-5; 8 nucleotides agree with TRBD1. V was pared by 3 bases and J by 5 bases, with 3 bases of the junction left unmatched. This CDR3 has 14 residues. Germline CDR1 is LNHDA and CDR2 is SQIVND (reference sequence). The CDR3 protein is CASSIGQGYQPQHF. CDR3 DNA: TGTGCCAGTAGTATCGGACAGGGATATCAGCCCCAGCATTTT.

The chain combines TRBV7-2 with TRBJ2-7; D is undetermined. The CDR3 is 13 amino acids. V lost 1 base and J lost 4, with 8 bases in between. Germline V gene lookup returns CDR1 SGHTA and CDR2 FQGNSA. CDR3 in amino acids: CASSLEDGYEQYF. CDR3 nucleotide sequence: TGTGCCAGCAGCTTAGAGGACGGTTACGAGCAGTACTTC. Using reference TRBV7-2 and TRBJ2-7 for the parts outside the CDR3, the full variable domain is GAGVSQSPSNKVTEKGKDVELRCDPISGHTALYWYRQSLGQGLEFLIYFQGNSAPDKSGLPSDRFSAERTGGSVSTLTIQRTQQEDSAVYLCASSLEDGYEQYFGPGTRLTVT.

V and J are TRBV28 and TRBJ2-7, with D hard to call. Trimming removed 5 bases at V and 0 bases at J, with 14 bases between. The CDR3 spans 15 residues. The germline V gene has CDR1 MDHEN and CDR2 SYDVKM. The DNA of the CDR3 is TGTGCCAGCAGTAACCAAGACAAAAGCTCCTACGAGCAGTACTTC. This codes for CASSNQDKSSYEQYF.

The chain carries TRBV7-2 and TRBJ1-2; D is unresolved. The V end was cut by 5 bases, the J end by 6 bases, with 22 bases between. Germline assignment: CDR1 SGHTA and CDR2 FQGNSA. The CDR3 extends over 16 amino acids. This chain's CDR3 is CASSPTSVTPAHGYTF. As DNA, the CDR3 is TGTGCCAGCAGCCCCACGTCCGTGACACCAGCTCATGGCTACACCTTC.

The chain couples TRBV19 to TRBJ2-7, with D possibly called TRBD1 or TRBD2 (7 bases each). The V end lost 9 bases, the J end lost 0 bases, and 15 bases lay between the germline ends. Per the germline V gene, CDR1 is LNHDA and CDR2 is SQIVND (reference sequence). The length of the CDR3 is 14 residues. CDR3 nucleotide sequence: TGTGCCAGCGCCAGGGGGGGCAGCTCCTACGAGCAGTACTTC. Its translation: CASARGGSSYEQYF.

V and J are TRBV7-3 and TRBJ2-4; a weak D match, TRBD1 (5 bases). V lost 5 bases and J 6 bases, leaving 17 bases between the germline ends. Germline V gene lookup returns CDR1 SGHTA and CDR2 FQGTGA. CDR3 size: 15 residues. CDR3 sequence reads: CASSPWGNQGNIQYF. CDR3 sequence (DNA): TGTGCCAGCAGCCCGTGGGGAAACCAGGGAAACATTCAGTACTTC.

This clone was picked up one time. The chain recombines TRBV18 with TRBJ2-2, with no clear D. The V gene's germline CDR1 is KGHSH and CDR2 LQKENI. The V end was cut by 3 bases, the J end by 0 bases, with 5 bases between. The CDR3 loop spans 14 amino acids. The CDR3 here is CASSPRANTGELFF. The CDR3 DNA reads TGTGCCAGCTCACCCCGGGCGAACACCGGGGAGCTGTTTTTT.

The chain uses TRBV28 and TRBJ2-2; the D is unclear. The CDR3 spans 13 residues. Trimming removed 4 bases from V and 4 bases from J, with 7 bases in between. In germline, CDR1 is MDHEN, CDR2 SYDVKM. This chain's CDR3 is CASSSYSTGELFF. CDR3 in DNA: TGTGCCAGCAGTTCCTACAGCACCGGGGAGCTGTTTTTT.

This chain joins TRBV19 and TRBJ2-3, with D possibly matching TRBD2 (5 bases). The V and J ends lost 6 bases and 6 bases respectively, with 10 bases between them. CDR3 length: 12 amino acids. From germline, CDR1 is LNHDA and CDR2 SQIVND (reference sequence). This CDR3 is CASSLGGDTQYF. The CDR3 nucleotides are TGTGCCAGTAGCTTAGGCGGGGATACGCAGTATTTT.

The V call is TRBV9, the J call TRBJ2-7; D might be TRBD1 or TRBD2, each matching 5 bases. Germline V lookup: CDR1 SGDLS, CDR2 YYNGEE. With 0 bases removed from V and 2 bases from J, the gap between germline ends came to 12 bases. This CDR3 has 15 residues. CDR3 region: CASSVDGTVTYEQYF. The CDR3 region has the DNA TGTGCCAGCAGCGTAGATGGGACGGTCACCTACGAGCAGTACTTC.

This clone is termed medium-sized. This chain uses TRBV27 with TRBJ2-1; D may be TRBD2 (5 bases). With 4 bases removed from V and 10 bases from J, the gap between germline ends came to 17 bases. Germline CDR1 is MNHEY and CDR2 is SMNVEV (reference sequence). The CDR3 consists of 14 residues. The CDR3 region has the DNA TGTGCCAGCAGTTCCCGGGCCCAAGGCGGGGAGCAGTTCTTC. It is translated as CASSSRAQGGEQFF.

The chain employs TRBV18 and TRBJ1-1; no reliable D call. The germline V and J ends were trimmed by 0 bases and 4 bases, with 9 bases remaining between them. The CDR3 has 14 amino acids. Germline assignment: CDR1 KGHSH and CDR2 LQKENI. CDR3 bases: TGTGCCAGCTCACCACCGAGTTCGGGCACTGAAGCTTTCTTT. As protein: CASSPPSSGTEAFF.